A selection of T cell receptor beta chains follows, all from one sample in a study of cytomegalovirus exposure and HLA in healthy donors. The repertoire was sequenced with immunoSEQ multiplex PCR; TCRdb's copy has only in-frame clones and lacks some. This sample yields approximately 100,000 clones, of which 74% are seen a single time; 2% to 3% belongs to the top ten. Source material: PBMCs. The origin of the receptors is a man aged 45-65 years in good health and CMV-seropositive. The CDR3 runs from the conserved cysteine through the conserved F or W. The D gene is left open where the match is weak. Clone sizes are given selectively: once, few, many, or a class where the clone is expanded.

d_gene	abundance	v_gene	j_gene	CDR3aa	CDR3nt
.	.	TRBV6-1	TRBJ2-7	CASSNGNEQYF	TGTGCCAGCAGTAACGGGAACGAGCAGTACTTC
.	.	TRBV2	TRBJ2-7	CASSVPADTPVSYEQYF	TGTGCCAGCAGTGTGCCCGCAGATACCCCCGTGTCCTACGAGCAGTACTTC
TRBD1	.	TRBV6-1	TRBJ1-4	CASSEARQGAGEKLFF	TGTGCCAGCAGTGAAGCGAGACAGGGGGCGGGTGAAAAACTGTTTTTT
TRBD1	once	TRBV19	TRBJ2-7	CASSLRQGASEQYF	TGTGCCAGTAGTCTGCGGCAGGGGGCGTCCGAGCAGTACTTC
.	.	TRBV5-1	TRBJ1-3	CASSLAGNSGNTIYF	TGCGCCAGCAGCTTGGCGGGTAACTCTGGAAACACCATATATTTT
TRBD2	.	TRBV7-2	TRBJ2-7	CASSRGGPQYF	TGTGCCAGCAGCCGGGGGGGCCCGCAGTACTTC
.	once	TRBV19	TRBJ1-3	CASSVLASTIYF	TGTGCCAGTAGTGTCCTGGCAAGTACCATATATTTT
TRBD2	.	TRBV6-4	TRBJ2-1	CASSKTSGGWNEQFF	TGTGCCAGCAGTAAAACTAGCGGGGGGTGGAATGAGCAGTTCTTC
.	.	TRBV27	TRBJ2-7	CASSLGPAYEQYF	TGTGCCAGCAGCTTGGGGCCGGCCTACGAGCAGTACTTC
.	.	TRBV11-3	TRBJ1-1	CASSLTGGTEAFF	TGTGCCAGCAGCTTGACAGGAGGAACTGAAGCTTTCTTT
.	few	TRBV30	TRBJ2-7	CAWSIREKQYF	TGTGCCTGGAGTATCAGGGAAAAGCAGTACTTC
.	.	TRBV10-3	TRBJ2-2	CAIKAAGSGELFF	TGTGCCATCAAAGCGGCGGGCAGCGGGGAGCTGTTTTTT
.	.	TRBV18	TRBJ2-6	CASSRTGSGANVLTF	TGTGCCAGCTCACGTACGGGGTCTGGGGCCAACGTCCTGACTTTC
TRBD2	.	TRBV5-1	TRBJ2-5	CASIPEPGRGTQYF	TGCGCCAGCATTCCAGAGCCAGGGAGGGGGACCCAGTACTTC
.	.	TRBV6-1	TRBJ1-6	CASKGVDSPLHF	TGTGCCAGCAAAGGGGTGGATTCACCCCTCCACTTT
.	.	TRBV19	TRBJ1-5	CASSKGVWDSNQPQHF	TGTGCCAGTAGTAAGGGGGTTTGGGATAGCAATCAGCCCCAGCATTTT
TRBD1	.	TRBV2	TRBJ2-5	CASSWTGPETQYF	TGTGCCAGCAGTTGGACAGGGCCAGAGACCCAGTACTTC
.	.	TRBV1	TRBJ2-4	CTSSQASSGRSKNIQYF	TGCACCAGCAGCCAAGCCTCTAGCGGGAGGTCCAAAAACATTCAGTACTTC
TRBD2	.	TRBV5-6	TRBJ2-5	CASSFSGGTQETQYF	TGTGCCAGCAGCTTCTCGGGGGGAACTCAAGAGACCCAGTACTTC
TRBD2	.	TRBV9	TRBJ2-5	CASSVAPSGGGETQYF	TGTGCCAGCAGCGTAGCGCCTAGCGGGGGAGGGGAGACCCAGTACTTC
.	.	TRBV27	TRBJ1-5	CASSLYPGLNQPQHF	TGTGCCAGCAGTTTATACCCAGGCCTAAATCAGCCCCAGCATTTT
TRBD1	.	TRBV27	TRBJ2-1	CASRDRAGHSYNEQFF	TGTGCCAGCAGGGACAGGGCAGGTCATTCCTACAATGAGCAGTTCTTC
.	.	TRBV19	TRBJ1-2	CATAQGYGGYTF	TGTGCCACCGCCCAGGGGTACGGAGGCTACACCTTC
TRBD1	.	TRBV27	TRBJ1-4	CASSFRQGPNEKLFF	TGTGCCAGCAGTTTCAGACAGGGGCCTAATGAAAAACTGTTTTTT
.	.	TRBV19	TRBJ1-2	CASSIDRGSLRYGYTF	TGTGCCAGTAGTATAGACAGGGGTTCATTACGTTATGGCTACACCTTC
.	once	TRBV12-5	TRBJ2-5	CASGHGPRGETQYF	TGTGCTAGTGGTCACGGTCCAAGGGGGGAGACCCAGTACTTC
TRBD2	.	TRBV27	TRBJ2-7	CASSRTGTSGYEQYF	TGTGCCAGCAGCCGAACCGGGACTAGCGGTTACGAGCAGTACTTC
TRBD1	.	TRBV5-8	TRBJ2-3	CASSRGTGEGDTQYF	TGTGCCAGCAGCCGCGGGACAGGGGAGGGAGATACGCAGTATTTT
.	.	TRBV6-1	TRBJ2-3	CASSGAEGSTGRTDTQYF	TGTGCCAGCAGTGGGGCCGAGGGATCTACGGGTAGGACAGATACGCAGTATTTT
.	few	TRBV11-2	TRBJ2-2	CASSQGGTNTGELFF	TGTGCCAGCAGCCAGGGCGGAACGAACACCGGGGAGCTGTTTTTT
.	.	TRBV6-1	TRBJ1-2	CASSEGAGMDGYTF	TGTGCCAGCAGTGAAGGGGCCGGGATGGATGGCTACACCTTC
.	.	TRBV4-1	TRBJ1-3	CASSQEYGNTIYF	TGCGCCAGCAGCCAAGAGTATGGAAACACCATATATTTT
.	.	TRBV15	TRBJ1-4	CATSRDPEEKLFF	TGTGCCACCAGCAGAGATCCGGAGGAAAAACTGTTTTTT
TRBD1	.	TRBV15	TRBJ1-5	CATTDRERYGNQPQHF	TGTGCCACCACGGACAGGGAGAGGTATGGCAATCAGCCCCAGCATTTT
TRBD2	few	TRBV5-1	TRBJ2-3	CASSWGLAGGPTDTQYF	TGCGCCAGCAGCTGGGGTCTTGCGGGGGGCCCCACAGATACGCAGTATTTT
TRBD1	few	TRBV2	TRBJ1-2	CASSEWVGTVYGYTF	TGTGCCAGCAGTGAATGGGTAGGGACAGTCTATGGCTACACCTTC
TRBD2	.	TRBV6-1	TRBJ2-1	CASSEATLAVGYYNEQFF	TGTGCCAGCAGTGAAGCGACACTAGCGGTAGGATACTACAATGAGCAGTTCTTC
TRBD1	once	TRBV4-1	TRBJ1-5	CASSLFLDRVGNQPQHF	TGCGCCAGCAGCCTATTTCTCGACAGGGTTGGCAATCAACCCCAGCATTTT
TRBD2	.	TRBV13	TRBJ2-3	CASSPGTSDSTDTQYF	TGTGCCAGCAGCCCTGGGACTAGCGACTCCACAGATACGCAGTATTTT
.	.	TRBV7-8	TRBJ1-3	CASSPGGNTIYF	TGTGCCAGCAGCCCGGGTGGAAACACCATATATTTT
TRBD1	.	TRBV18	TRBJ1-2	CASSSTGVGGYTF	TGTGCCAGCTCATCGACAGGGGTCGGTGGCTACACCTTC
TRBD1	.	TRBV5-1	TRBJ1-4	CASSLGQVNEKLFF	TGCGCCAGCAGCCTAGGACAGGTTAATGAAAAACTGTTTTTT
TRBD2	.	TRBV11-2	TRBJ2-1	CASSPPGLAGGGHEQFF	TGTGCCAGCAGCCCCCCGGGACTAGCGGGAGGGGGCCATGAGCAGTTCTTC
TRBD1	.	TRBV30	TRBJ2-1	CAWRTQGGQFF	TGTGCCTGGCGTACACAGGGGGGACAGTTCTTC
TRBD2	.	TRBV6-5	TRBJ2-1	CASSLLAGGYNEQFF	TGTGCCAGCAGTCTACTAGCGGGGGGGTACAATGAGCAGTTCTTC
.	few	TRBV27	TRBJ1-4	CASSLLPSPGSEKLFF	TGTGCCAGCAGTCTCCTTCCCAGCCCAGGTTCTGAAAAACTGTTTTTT
.	.	TRBV5-1	TRBJ1-1	CATQGADTEAFF	TGCGCCACCCAAGGGGCCGACACTGAAGCTTTCTTT
TRBD1	few	TRBV19	TRBJ2-7	CATSGQGAGEQYF	TGTGCCACTTCGGGACAGGGGGCAGGGGAGCAGTACTTC
TRBD1	.	TRBV7-2	TRBJ2-5	CASSPISQGETQYF	TGTGCCAGCAGCCCGATCTCACAGGGGGAGACCCAGTACTTC
TRBD1	.	TRBV23-1	TRBJ2-7	CARTTGDDEQYF	TGCGCCAGGACCACAGGGGACGACGAGCAGTACTTC